The 27 T cell receptor beta chains listed next were all sequenced from one sample in a study of cytomegalovirus exposure and HLA in healthy donors. It was with 60 Vbeta and 13 Jbeta primers that the PCR ran. Repertoires were generated with immunoSEQ multiplex PCR, while TCRdb's copy carries only in-frame clones and drops some. The table shows more than 150,000 clones, with approximately 85% occurring only once. Specimen: PBMCs. These receptors all come from a man younger than 35 in good health and CMV-seropositive.

The rearrangement links TRBV27 to TRBJ1-1; 10 bases align to TRBD1. Germline V CDR1 and CDR2: MNHEY, SMNVEV (reference sequence). There are 15 residues in the CDR3. V trimming: 5 bases; J trimming: 1 base; junction bases outside the gene matches: 4. CDR3 in amino acids: CASSPRTGGNTEAFF. CDR3 sequence (DNA): TGTGCCAGCAGTCCCCGGACAGGGGGGAACACTGAAGCTTTCTTT.

This CDR3 reads CASSNTHRGGRTDTQYF. CDR3 coding DNA: TGTGCCAGTAGTAACACGCACAGGGGTGGCCGCACAGATACGCAGTATTTT. This rearrangement joins TRBV19 to TRBJ2-3; 7 positions match TRBD1. Germline V gene lookup returns CDR1 LNHDA and CDR2 SQIVND (reference sequence). This CDR3 is built from 17 residues. The junction had 11 bases not matched to a gene; V was cut back by 4 bases and J by 1 base.

The rearrangement links TRBV18 to TRBJ2-2; D call uncertain. Germline values: CDR1 KGHSH, CDR2 LQKENI. V lost 1 base and J 2 bases, leaving 20 bases between the germline ends. This CDR3 region has 19 residues. Here the CDR3 DNA reads TGTGCCAGCTCACCACTTATATTGCTGTCAGTAAACAACACCGGGGAGCTGTTTTTT. As protein: CASSPLILLSVNNTGELFF.

The chain uses TRBV4-1 and TRBJ1-4, with D unresolved. Looked up from germline, CDR1 is MGHRA and CDR2 is YSYEKL. The V end lost 0 bases, the J end lost 4 bases, and 15 bases lay between the germline ends. This CDR3 is 17 amino acids long. The CDR3 DNA reads TGCGCCAGCAGCCAAGATTCGGTTGGGGAGATTAATGAAAAACTGTTTTTT. This gives the protein CASSQDSVGEINEKLFF.

Here the CDR3 DNA reads TGTGCCAGCAGTTCTCCGGGACAGGGCGTCGACGAGCAGTACTTC. It specifies CASSSPGQGVDEQYF. This chain connects TRBV27 to TRBJ2-7; 9 nucleotides align to TRBD1. Per germline, CDR1 MNHEY and CDR2 SMNVEV (reference sequence). The CDR3 consists of 15 residues. With 4 bases clipped from V and 5 bases from J, the junction kept 9 bases outside the gene matches.

The chain recombines TRBV5-4 with TRBJ1-5; 7 bases match TRBD1. In germline, CDR1 is SGHNT, CDR2 YYREEE (reference sequence). The J segment lost 2 bases and the V segment lost 0 bases, leaving 2 bases of the junction unmatched. This CDR3 contains 15 residues. In DNA, the CDR3 is TGTGCCAGCAGCTTGGGGACAGGTCGCAATCAGCCCCAGCATTTT. It encodes CASSLGTGRNQPQHF.

The rearrangement uses TRBV7-9 and TRBJ2-3; D is unresolved. Germline V gene sequence: CDR1 SEHNR, CDR2 FQNEAQ (reference sequence). Trimming stripped 1 base from V and 6 bases from J, with 5 bases between. This CDR3 has 12 residues. The CDR3 sequence: CASSLGRDTQYF. In nucleotides, the CDR3 is TGTGCCAGCAGCTTAGGGCGGGATACGCAGTATTTT.

The chain links TRBV10-3 to TRBJ2-5; no reliable D call. Germline-derived CDR1 and CDR2 are ENHRY and SYGVKD. The CDR3 covers 13 residues. V lost 4 bases and J lost 0, with 6 bases in between. The chain's CDR3 is CAISVTDQETQYF. CDR3 DNA sequence: TGTGCCATCAGTGTCACAGACCAAGAGACCCAGTACTTC.

The chain carries TRBV16 and TRBJ2-7; 9 nucleotides match TRBD1. Germline CDR1 reads KGHSY; CDR2 reads FQNENV. CDR3 length: 14 amino acids. Trimming at V came to 4 bases and at J to 7 bases, leaving 8 bases not matched to a gene. Here the CDR3 reads CASSPLGQGREQYF. The CDR3 nucleotides read TGTGCCAGCAGCCCGCTGGGACAGGGTCGTGAGCAGTACTTC. Looking up the rest from reference TRBV16 and TRBJ2-7 gives the full variable domain: GEEVAQTPKHLVRGEGQKAKLYCAPIKGHSYVFWYQQVLKNEFKFLISFQNENVFDETGMPKERFSAKCLPNSPCSLEIQATKLEDSAVYFCASSPLGQGREQYFGPGTRLTVT.

V gene TRBV6-5 combines with J gene TRBJ1-5; D unclear. V lost 6 bases, J lost 6 bases, and 21 bases lay in between. The CDR3 spans 16 residues. Germline CDR1 MNHEY, CDR2 SVGAGI. CDR3 loop: CASSYPRQRIVQPQHF. In DNA, the CDR3 is TGTGCCAGCAGCTACCCCCGCCAGAGGATTGTTCAGCCCCAGCATTTT.

The chain joins TRBV12-5 to TRBJ1-5; 7 bases match TRBD1. After removal of 2 bases from V and 6 bases from J, the junction contained 13 bases not matched to a gene. The CDR3 runs to 17 residues. The germline gives CDR1 LGHNT, CDR2 FRNRAP. In nucleotides, the CDR3 is TGTGCTAGTGGTTTGTCCCAGACAGGGAATATGTCTCAGCCCCAGCATTTT. Protein product: CASGLSQTGNMSQPQHF. The variable domain in full, completed from reference TRBV12-5 and TRBJ1-5, reads DARVTQTPRHKVTEMGQEVTMRCQPILGHNTVFWYRQTMMQGLELLAYFRNRAPLDDSGMPKDRFSAEMPDATLATLKIQPSEPRDSAVYFCASGLSQTGNMSQPQHFGDGTRLSIL.

The table lists this clone with a few counts. The J gene is TRBJ1-5, the V gene TRBV4-3; perhaps TRBD1 as D (6 bases). Trimming removed 0 bases at V and 9 bases at J, with 18 bases between. CDR3 length: 16 residues. Germline V gene data show CDR1 as LGHNA and CDR2 as YSLEER. The CDR3, as DNA: TGCGCCAGCAGCCAAGATCTGGCAGGGGAGTTGAGGCCCCAGCATTTT. It codes for CASSQDLAGELRPQHF.

The chain couples TRBV7-9 to TRBJ1-6; 9 bases are shared with TRBD1. In germline, CDR1 is SEHNR, CDR2 FQNEAQ (reference sequence). CDR3 size: 16 residues. J was trimmed by 8 bases and V by 4 bases; bases with no gene match: 9. The CDR3, as DNA: TGTGCCAGCAGCTCGGAGGGACAGGGTTTGCATTCACCCCTCCACTTT. It yields the protein CASSSEGQGLHSPLHF.

The V call is TRBV4-1, the J call TRBJ2-5; D is undetermined. The last part of the DNA fits TRBJ2-7 better; the J call may be wrong. Looked up from germline, CDR1 is MGHRA and CDR2 is YSYEKL. This CDR3 has 15 residues. This CDR3 reads CASSQLKEVSYEQYF. The CDR3 DNA sequence: TGCGCCAGCAGCCAATTGAAAGAGGTCTCCTACGAGCAGTACTTC.

The CDR3 region has the DNA TGTGCCAGCGGAACAGATACCGGGGAGCTGTTTTTT. Protein product: CASGTDTGELFF. V gene TRBV27 combines with J gene TRBJ2-2; no clear D gene. With 8 bases removed from V and 5 bases from J, the gap between germline ends came to 9 bases. The CDR3 has 12 amino acids. The germline V gene encodes CDR1 MNHEY and CDR2 SMNVEV (reference sequence).

The CDR3 nucleotides are TGTGCCACCAGCAGAGCTGCTAGCGGGGGCTACAATGAGCAGTTCTTC. Its translation: CATSRAASGGYNEQFF. The V gene is TRBV15, the J gene TRBJ2-1; the match to TRBD2 covers 10 bases. Unmatched junction bases numbered 3, after V lost 1 base and J lost 3 bases. Germline CDR1 and CDR2: LNHNV and YYDKDF (reference sequence). CDR3 length: 16 residues.

This clone was counted between two and nine times. The V and J genes are TRBV6-1 and TRBJ2-3; TRBD2 agrees at 14 bases. The CDR3 runs 15 residues. CDR1 and CDR2 from the germline V gene are MNHNS and SASEGT. Unmatched junction bases numbered 2, after V lost 5 bases and J lost 4 bases. The CDR3 region has the DNA TGTGCCAGCAGTCGACTAGCGGGGGGGCCAGATACGCAGTATTTT. It is translated as CASSRLAGGPDTQYF.

This chain joins TRBV7-9 and TRBJ2-3, with 9 positions matching TRBD1. The V segment lost 6 bases and the J segment 6 bases; nucleotides outside the gene matches: 13. The CDR3 spans 16 residues. CDR1 is SEHNR and CDR2 is FQNEAQ in the germline V gene (reference sequence). The CDR3 loop is CASRRDRAAQTDTQYF. CDR3 in DNA: TGTGCCAGCAGACGGGACAGGGCGGCCCAAACGGATACGCAGTATTTT.

This chain uses TRBV6-1 with TRBJ2-7; 8 nucleotides line up with TRBD2. Germline CDR1 reads MNHNS; CDR2 reads SASEGT. Unmatched junction bases numbered 7, after V lost 9 bases and J lost 3 bases. CDR3 length: 13 residues. The DNA of the CDR3 is TGTGCCAGTGTTCTAGCGGGCTACTACGAGCAGTACTTC. It codes for CASVLAGYYEQYF.

The gene calls are TRBV6-5 and TRBJ2-7; 9 positions agree with TRBD2. Trimming removed 2 bases from V and 6 bases from J; junction bases left unmatched: 8. The V gene's germline CDR1 is MNHEY and CDR2 SVGAGI. There are 15 residues in the CDR3. The DNA for the CDR3 is TGTGCCAGCAGTTACAGGTCGGTAGCGGGGGTCGAGCAGTACTTC. Amino acids: CASSYRSVAGVEQYF.

The V and J genes are TRBV2 and TRBJ2-7; 8 bases fit TRBD2. In germline, CDR1 is SNHLY, CDR2 FYNNEI. J lost 5 bases, V lost 6 bases, and 3 bases had no gene match. This CDR3 has 12 amino acids. CDR3 in DNA: TGTGCCAGCAGATCGGGAGGGCACGAGCAGTACTTC. Protein: CASRSGGHEQYF.

This clone has only one observation. The V call is TRBV4-1, the J call TRBJ1-1; TRBD1 aligns across 7 bases. CDR1 and CDR2 from the germline V gene are MGHRA and YSYEKL. There are 16 residues in the CDR3. The J segment lost 4 bases and the V segment lost 2 bases, leaving 10 bases of the junction unmatched. CDR3: CASSQREGGGGTEAFF. The CDR3 DNA reads as TGCGCCAGCAGCCAACGGGAAGGGGGCGGAGGCACTGAAGCTTTCTTT.

The V and J genes are TRBV2 and TRBJ1-5; TRBD1 is a possible D gene (6 bases). The germline V gene has CDR1 SNHLY and CDR2 FYNNEI. This CDR3 comprises 14 residues. The V end was cut by 2 bases, the J end by 4 bases, with 9 bases between. The CDR3: CASSERTDNQPQHF. CDR3 nucleotides: TGTGCCAGCAGTGAACGGACAGATAATCAGCCCCAGCATTTT.

The chain links TRBV4-1 to TRBJ2-2; the D is unclear. The CDR3 loop spans 15 amino acids. CDR1 is MGHRA and CDR2 is YSYEKL in the germline V gene. V was clipped by 2 bases and J by 3 bases, with 10 bases between them. This chain's CDR3 is CASSQHTLDTGELFF. Here the CDR3 DNA reads TGCGCCAGCAGCCAACACACGTTGGACACCGGGGAGCTGTTTTTT.

V usage is TRBV2 and J usage is TRBJ1-5; a weak D match, TRBD1 (6 bases). The CDR3 runs to 18 residues. CDR1 is SNHLY and CDR2 is FYNNEI in the germline V gene. V lost 5 bases to trimming and J lost 0 bases, with 20 bases between them. The CDR3 DNA reads TGTGCCAGCAGTAGTCCCGGGGGGCTGCCCCTTAGCAATCAGCCCCAGCATTTT. Translation gives CASSSPGGLPLSNQPQHF.

This clone was counted a single time. CDR3: CASSFYQVNQETQYF. Written as DNA, the CDR3 is TGTGCCAGCAGCTTTTATCAGGTCAACCAAGAGACCCAGTACTTC. The rearrangement uses TRBV5-6 and TRBJ2-5; D is ambiguous. V was pared by 2 bases and J by 0 bases, with 11 bases between. This CDR3 region has 15 residues. Germline assignment: CDR1 SGHDT and CDR2 YYEEEE. The full variable domain, its missing parts supplied by reference TRBV5-6 and TRBJ2-5, is DAGVTQSPTHLIKTRGQQVTLRCSPKSGHDTVSWYQQALGQGPQFIFQYYEEEERQRGNFPDRFSGHQFPNYSSELNVNALLLGDSALYLCASSFYQVNQETQYFGPGTRLLVL.

J is TRBJ2-1 and V is TRBV4-1; no reliable D call. This CDR3 region has 19 residues. V lost 0 bases to trimming and J lost 0 bases, with 18 bases between them. The germline V gene encodes CDR1 MGHRA and CDR2 YSYEKL. The CDR3 reads CASSQDRVDLESSYNEQFF. The DNA for the CDR3 is TGCGCCAGCAGCCAAGATCGGGTAGATCTCGAGAGCTCCTACAATGAGCAGTTCTTC.